The 17 T cell receptor beta chains below come from one sample, sequenced in a study of T cells in Graves' hyperthyroidism and ophthalmopathy (dated by TCRdb to the late 2010s). Libraries were built with multiplex PCR. The sequencing machine was an Illumina HiSeq 2000. The TCR beta CDR3 regions were amplified from the RNA transcripts. The first round of RT-PCR for the TCR CDR3 was performed with the HTBI primer set and the Qiagen OneStep RT-PCR kit. The public reads were reanalyzed by TCRdb: fastp trimming at Q25, MiXCR alignment, in-frame beta chains only. Entries that share a CDR3 protein sequence are merged under the most common genes and DNA. The sample yields around 600,000 distinct CDR3 sequences; 16% were counted once. Jointly, the top ten make up less than 3.5% of the sample. The sequenced sample consisted of blood. Receptors originate from a middle-aged woman with Graves' ophthalmopathy.

This clonotype was detected many times. This chain joins TRBV3-1 and TRBJ2-2; D possibly corresponds to TRBD1 (6 bases). This CDR3 region has 14 residues. V shed 1 base and J shed 11 bases, with 14 bases lying between them. CDR1 and CDR2 (germline): LGHDT, YNNKEL (reference sequence). The CDR3 loop reads CASSQGDKAFELFF. CDR3 coding DNA: TGTGCCAGCAGCCAAGGGGACAAAGCCTTTGAGCTGTTTTTT. The full variable domain, in which reference TRBV3-1 and TRBJ2-2 provide the parts outside the CDR3, is DTAVSQTPKYLVTQMGNDKSIKCEQNLGHDTMYWYKQDSKKFLKIMFSYNNKELIINETVPNRFSPKSPDKAHLNLHINSLELGDSAVYFCASSQGDKAFELFFGEGSRLTVL.

This chain connects TRBV28 to TRBJ2-2, with D possibly TRBD2 on 6 matching bases. The ends were cut back, 6 bases at V and 8 bases at J, with 22 bases in the middle. Germline CDR1 MDHEN, CDR2 SYDVKM. The CDR3 runs 16 residues. The CDR3 DNA reads TGTGCCAGCAGCCCCGTACCGGGGGATGAGGTTGGGGAGCTGTTTTTT. This gives the protein CASSPVPGDEVGELFF.

The gene calls are TRBV28 and TRBJ2-1; maybe TRBD2 (7 bases). The CDR3 consists of 17 residues. From germline, CDR1 is MDHEN and CDR2 SYDVKM. The V end was cut by 8 bases, the J end by 0 bases, with 20 bases between. CDR3 in amino acids: CASVAGGRGGSYNEQFF. CDR3 bases: TGTGCCAGCGTCGCCGGGGGGCGGGGAGGCTCCTACAATGAGCAGTTCTTC.

In its sample, this clonotype was seen many times. The chain joins TRBV2 to TRBJ2-4; TRBD1 might be the D (7 bases). Trimming stripped 6 bases from V and 6 bases from J, with 15 bases between. This CDR3 contains 14 residues. Germline CDR1 SNHLY, CDR2 FYNNEI. Here the CDR3 reads CASRPGTAGNIQYF. The CDR3 coding sequence is TGTGCCAGCAGGCCCGGGACAGCGGGAAACATTCAGTACTTC.

This clonotype was counted at least ten times. Since a much larger clone is just one base distant, this may be a read error. The V and J genes are TRBV28 and TRBJ2-7; the D is unclear. Germline V gene data show CDR1 as MDHEN and CDR2 as SYDVKM. CDR3 length: 11 amino acids. CDR3 coding DNA: TGTGCCAGCAGTTCCTCCCACGAGCAGTACTTC. Residues: CASSSSHEQYF.

The chain carries TRBV20-1 and TRBJ1-2; possibly TRBD1 for D (5 bases). The CDR3 totals 14 residues. Trimming pared 0 bases from V and 6 bases from J, leaving 14 bases between. CDR1 is DFQATT and CDR2 is SNEGSKA in the germline V gene (reference sequence). CDR3 sequence reads: CSARDGGDVDGYTF. CDR3 bases: TGCAGTGCTAGAGATGGGGGGGACGTGGATGGCTACACCTTC.

The V call is TRBV12-3 or TRBV12-4, the J call TRBJ1-5, with D tentatively TRBD1 (5 bases). V gave up 5 bases and J gave up 2 bases, with 16 bases separating them. This CDR3 region has 16 residues. The CDR3 reads CASSGGGSVGNQPQHF. The DNA of the CDR3 is TGTGCCAGCAGTGGGGGGGGGTCCGTAGGCAATCAGCCCCAGCATTTT.

This clonotype was seen repeatedly, ten times or more. The chain recombines TRBV11-2 with TRBJ2-3; D call uncertain. Trimming removed 4 bases at V and 6 bases at J, with 5 bases between. Germline V gene data show CDR1 as SGHAT and CDR2 as FQNNGV. CDR3 length: 11 amino acids. The CDR3 DNA sequence: TGTGCCAGCAGCTCCGCGGATACGCAGTATTTT. Protein sequence: CASSSADTQYF.

The chain combines TRBV27 with TRBJ2-1; TRBD2 aligns across 13 bases. The CDR3 runs 14 residues. CDR1 and CDR2 from the germline V gene are MNHEY and SMNVEV (reference sequence). With V trimmed by 5 bases and J by 14 bases, 9 bases remained unmatched. The CDR3 DNA reads as TGTGCCAGCAGTCCCGGACTAGCGGGAGAAGTCGAGTTCTTC. This gives the protein CASSPGLAGEVEFF.

The genes are TRBV7-2 and TRBJ1-3, with 8 bases identical to TRBD1. J lost 0 bases, V lost 1 base, and 5 bases had no gene match. The CDR3 totals 17 residues. From germline, CDR1 is SGHTA and CDR2 FQGNSA. The DNA of the CDR3 is TGTGCCAGCAGCTTAGGCCCCAGGGGGCACTCTGGAAACACCATATATTTT. Translated, it gives CASSLGPRGHSGNTIYF.

V gene TRBV6-1 combines with J gene TRBJ2-7; 7 bases fit TRBD1. There are 14 residues in the CDR3. Per germline, CDR1 MNHNS and CDR2 SASEGT. V trimming: 7 bases; J trimming: 2 bases; junction bases outside the gene matches: 8. In DNA, the CDR3 is TGTGCCAGCACTGGGACAGTCCCAACCTACGAGCAGTACTTC. Amino acids: CASTGTVPTYEQYF.

This clonotype was recorded at least ten times. The chain carries TRBV30 and TRBJ2-7, with TRBD1 matching 9 bases. The CDR3 extends over 16 amino acids. Looked up from germline, CDR1 is GTSNPN and CDR2 is SVGIG (reference sequence). V lost 3 bases to trimming and J lost 1 base; unmatched junction nucleotides: 10. CDR3 in amino acids: CAWSALDRGGSYEQYF. Written as DNA, the CDR3 is TGTGCCTGGAGCGCCCTGGACAGGGGCGGTTCCTACGAGCAGTACTTC. Based on the CDR3 plus reference TRBV30 and TRBJ2-7, the full variable domain is SQTIHQWPATLVQPVGSPLSLECTVEGTSNPNLYWYRQAAGRGLQLLFYSVGIGQISSEVPQNLSASRPQDRQFILSSKKLLLSDSGFYLCAWSALDRGGSYEQYFGPGTRLTVT.

This clonotype was counted ten times or more. The rearrangement links TRBV6-2 or TRBV6-3 to TRBJ1-1; D is unclear. CDR1 MNHEY and CDR2 SVGEGT come from the germline V gene. V lost 7 bases, J lost 1 base, and 10 bases lay in between. The CDR3 length is 13 residues. The CDR3 here is CASIRQTNTEAFF. Written as DNA, the CDR3 is TGTGCCAGCATCAGGCAGACGAACACTGAAGCTTTCTTT.

The V and J genes are TRBV3-1 and TRBJ2-1; 12 positions match TRBD2. Germline V CDR1 and CDR2: LGHDT, YNNKEL (reference sequence). With V trimmed by 4 bases and J by 12 bases, 10 bases remained unmatched. This CDR3 is built from 15 residues. The CDR3 DNA follows: TGTGCCAGCAGCCCTAGGACTAGCGGGGCTCAAGCGCAGTTCTTC. Translation gives CASSPRTSGAQAQFF.

In its sample, this clonotype was seen a few times. The chain is built from TRBV6-1 and TRBJ1-1; TRBD1 agrees at 7 bases. Germline V gene sequence: CDR1 MNHNS, CDR2 SASEGT. This CDR3 is built from 15 residues. With V trimmed by 2 bases and J by 11 bases, 14 bases remained unmatched. The CDR3 protein is CASSEYPGQEGLAFF. CDR3 DNA: TGTGCCAGCAGTGAATACCCTGGACAGGAAGGTTTGGCTTTCTTT.

This clonotype was observed a few times. The chain joins TRBV27 to TRBJ1-4; D uncertain. V lost 5 bases and J lost 1, with 8 bases in between. Germline loops: CDR1 MNHEY, CDR2 SMNVEV (reference sequence). The CDR3 is 14 residues long. The CDR3 coding sequence is TGTGCCAGCAGTGAGGCCGGAACTAATGAAAAACTGTTTTTT. Its translation is CASSEAGTNEKLFF. The whole variable domain, remainder taken from reference TRBV27 and TRBJ1-4, is EAQVTQNPRYLITVTGKKLTVTCSQNMNHEYMSWYRQDPGLGLRQIYYSMNVEVTDKGDVPEGYKVSRKEKRNFPLILESPSPNQTSLYFCASSEAGTNEKLFFGSGTQLSVL.

This clonotype was observed many times. The genes are TRBV24-1 and TRBJ2-1; 9 bases are a match to TRBD1. The CDR3 has 13 residues. V trimming: 4 bases; J trimming: 8 bases; junction bases outside the gene matches: 2. Germline V lookup: CDR1 KGHDR, CDR2 SFDVKD. CDR3 sequence: CATSEGTGYEQFF. The CDR3 DNA reads as TGTGCCACCAGTGAAGGGACAGGGTATGAGCAGTTCTTC.